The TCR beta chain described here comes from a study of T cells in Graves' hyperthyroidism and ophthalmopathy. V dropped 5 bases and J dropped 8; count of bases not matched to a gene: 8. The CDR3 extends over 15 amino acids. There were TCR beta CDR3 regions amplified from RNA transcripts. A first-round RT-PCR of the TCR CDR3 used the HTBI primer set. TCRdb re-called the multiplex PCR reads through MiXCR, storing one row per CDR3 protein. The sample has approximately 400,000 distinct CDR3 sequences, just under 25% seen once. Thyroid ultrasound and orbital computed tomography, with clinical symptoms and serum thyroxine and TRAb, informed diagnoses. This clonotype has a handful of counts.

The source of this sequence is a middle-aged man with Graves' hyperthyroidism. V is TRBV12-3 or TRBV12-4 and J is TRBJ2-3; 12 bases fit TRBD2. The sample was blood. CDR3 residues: CASSRTSGRISTQYF. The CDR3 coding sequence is TGTGCCAGCAGTCGAACTAGCGGGAGGATTTCTACGCAGTATTTT.